Each of the 13 T cell receptor beta chains below was sequenced from the same sample in a study of T-cell reconstitution after alpha-beta-depleted transplantation in children. Library preparation (for TCRbeta) was performed with unique molecular identifiers. TCRdb reprocessed the PCR reads via MiXCR and lists one record per CDR3 protein. Found here are 700,000 to 850,000 distinct CDR3 sequences, around 17% of them singletons; the top ten hold 5%. The sample here was PBMCs, mostly from graft donor cells, taken 360 days after TCRalphabeta/CD19-depleted stem cell transplant. Every receptor here comes from a male patient younger than 18 who had a stem cell transplant for acute lymphoblastic leukemia, so the T cells may come from the graft donor.

This clonotype was observed a few times. The chain has TRBV12-3 or TRBV12-4 and TRBJ1-5, with a weak D call TRBD1 (5 bases). V was trimmed by 6 bases and J by 2 bases, leaving 11 bases between them. This CDR3 is 14 amino acids long. CDR3: CASRFGGGNQPQHF. The DNA for the CDR3 is TGTGCCAGCAGGTTTGGGGGGGGCAATCAGCCCCAGCATTTT.

The chain employs TRBV19 and TRBJ1-2; 7 nucleotides line up with TRBD1. J lost 0 bases, V lost 6 bases, and 4 bases had no gene match. CDR3 length: 14 amino acids. Germline CDR1 and CDR2: LNHDA and SQIVND (reference sequence). The CDR3 DNA sequence: TGTGCCAGTAGGACAGGGCGAGCTAACTATGGCTACACCTTC. Residues: CASRTGRANYGYTF.

The V call is TRBV19, the J call TRBJ1-1; D is ambiguous. CDR1 and CDR2 (germline): LNHDA, SQIVND (reference sequence). The CDR3 spans 13 residues. The V end lost 8 bases, the J end lost 1 base, and 11 bases lay between the germline ends. This chain's CDR3 is CASVAGRNTEAFF. Here the CDR3 DNA reads TGTGCCAGTGTCGCCGGACGGAACACTGAAGCTTTCTTT.

This clonotype was counted between two and nine times. This chain connects TRBV29-1 to TRBJ1-2; D gene ambiguous. Germline-derived CDR1 and CDR2 are SQVTM and ANQGSEA. This CDR3 spans 11 amino acids. Trimming pared 4 bases from V and 8 bases from J, leaving 11 bases between. CDR3 region: CSVGQRIGYTF. The CDR3 DNA is TGCAGCGTTGGGCAGAGAATAGGCTACACCTTC.

V gene TRBV4-1 combines with J gene TRBJ2-2; possible D gene TRBD1, 5 bases. The V end was cut by 0 bases, the J end by 6 bases, with 8 bases between. Germline CDR1 MGHRA, CDR2 YSYEKL. The CDR3 covers 14 residues. The CDR3: CASSQDLGPGELFF. CDR3 nucleotide sequence: TGCGCCAGCAGCCAAGATCTGGGGCCCGGGGAGCTGTTTTTT.

The table lists this clonotype with a few counts. This chain connects TRBV15 to TRBJ2-3; D may be TRBD2 (6 bases). Trimming took 8 bases from V and 0 from J, leaving 15 bases between them. This CDR3 contains 15 residues. From germline, CDR1 is LNHNV and CDR2 YYDKDF (reference sequence). CDR3 coding DNA: TGTGCCACCTCCCGGGGTGCGGGGAGCACAGATACGCAGTATTTT. Its protein is CATSRGAGSTDTQYF.

Notes on this clonotype: A read error is likely, as this CDR3 ends without the conserved phenylalanine or tryptophan. CDR3 nucleotide sequence: TGTGCCACCAGTGATTTCCTGCTAGAGACCCAGTACTGC. It specifies CATSDFLLETQYC. The chain couples TRBV24-1 to TRBJ2-5; D is uncertain. This CDR3 comprises 13 residues. CDR1 is KGHDR, CDR2 SFDVKD, per germline. V was shortened by 1 base and J by 4 bases, with 6 bases between the two germline ends.

This clonotype was found many times. The chain links TRBV5-1 to TRBJ2-2; D is uncertain. The length of the CDR3 is 16 residues. Germline V gene lookup returns CDR1 SGHRS and CDR2 YFSETQ. Trimming removed 0 bases from V and 4 bases from J, with 13 bases in between. The DNA for the CDR3 is TGCGCCAGCAGCTTGGTCAGTCCCGTCCTCACCGGGGAGCTGTTTTTT. Encoded protein: CASSLVSPVLTGELFF.

The chain combines TRBV20-1 with TRBJ2-7; 8 bases line up with TRBD2. The CDR3 is 15 amino acids. V dropped 0 bases and J dropped 5; count of bases not matched to a gene: 9. CDR1 is DFQATT and CDR2 is SNEGSKA in the germline V gene (reference sequence). The CDR3 spells CSARDLSGINHEQYF. In nucleotides, the CDR3 is TGCAGTGCTAGAGACCTTAGCGGGATTAACCACGAGCAGTACTTC.

The chain joins TRBV5-4 to TRBJ2-2, with D possibly being TRBD1 (6 bases). V lost 4 bases, J lost 4 bases, and 17 bases lay in between. The CDR3 is 16 amino acids. Germline V CDR1 and CDR2: SGHNT, YYREEE (reference sequence). In nucleotides, the CDR3 is TGTGCCAGCAGCGCCGTCTGGGGGCAGGGCACCGGGGAGCTGTTTTTT. Protein product: CASSAVWGQGTGELFF.

This clonotype turned up a few times. The chain has TRBV5-1 and TRBJ2-5; D is undetermined. Germline V gene data show CDR1 as SGHRS and CDR2 as YFSETQ. This CDR3 has 15 amino acids. Trimming took off 3 bases at V and 1 base at J, with 13 bases between the two ends. Written as DNA, the CDR3 is TGCGCCAGCAGCTCCAGTCTTAGGGTCCAAGAGACCCAGTACTTC. Its protein is CASSSSLRVQETQYF.

The CDR3 DNA sequence: TGTGCCAGCAGCAGAAGAGGGAGGGAGACCCAGTACTTC. Translation: CASSRRGRETQYF. The chain has TRBV14 and TRBJ2-5; a possible D gene is TRBD2 (6 bases). Trimming took 5 bases from V and 5 from J, leaving 12 bases between them. Germline V gene lookup returns CDR1 SGHDN and CDR2 FVKESK. The length of the CDR3 is 13 residues.

The table lists this clonotype with a few counts. The chain combines TRBV19 with TRBJ2-5; 8 nucleotides line up with TRBD2. From germline, CDR1 is LNHDA and CDR2 SQIVND (reference sequence). This CDR3 is 14 amino acids long. The ends lost 7 bases at V and 5 bases at J; junction bases unmatched: 9. The CDR3 loop is CASTVSGMKETQYF. The CDR3 DNA reads as TGTGCCAGTACCGTTAGCGGGATGAAGGAGACCCAGTACTTC.